A selection of T cell receptor beta chains follows, all from one sample in a study of tumor-infiltrating lymphocytes in primary liver carcinoma. TCRdb re-derived calls from the multiplex PCR reads in MiXCR, one entry per CDR3 protein. The repertoire holds around 19,000 distinct CDR3 sequences, with roughly 80% as singletons. Input material: liver tumor tissue from sampling region 4. These TCRs come from a woman younger than 45 with primary liver carcinoma and hepatitis B virus infection. Each CDR3 is given with its conserved first and last residue. A D gene is named only where the DNA matches it firmly. Not all rows give a size; the values are once, few, many and, for expanded clones, a class.

>TRBJ2-1|.|.|TRBV6-6
CASGKEGVGWYNEQFF
TGTGCCAGTGGTAAGGAGGGCGTGGGCTGGTACAATGAGCAGTTCTTC
>TRBJ2-2|.|.|TRBV5-6
CASSLAPGVTGELFF
TGTGCCAGTAGTTTGGCACCCGGAGTCACCGGGGAGCTGTTTTTC
>TRBJ2-4|.|.|TRBV6-5
CARSPGPGLLANNIQCF
TGTGCCAGGAGTCCCGGTCCCGGCTTGCTTGCCAATAACATTCAGTGCTTC
>TRBJ2-2|medium-sized|.|TRBV30
CAWSVLPGELFF
TGTGCCTGGAGTGTACTTCCCGGGGAGCTGTTTTTT
>TRBJ2-3|.|.|TRBV4-3
CASNQSVWLGDPDYTQYF
TGCGCCAGTAACCAGTCGGTCTGGCTGGGTGATCCCGATTATACGCAGTATTTT
>TRBJ1-1|.|.|TRBV13
CVSTLGGFGIGVTEAFF
TGTGTCAGCACCTTAGGAGGGTTTGGTATTGGGGTCACTGAAGCTTTCTTT
>TRBJ2-3|many|.|TRBV9
CASSQRTDTQYF
TGTGCCAGCAGCCAGCGGACAGATACGCAGTATTTT
>TRBJ1-1|once|TRBD1|TRBV19
CTSSAESTQGHKEAFF
TGTACCAGTAGTGCCGAGTCTACACAGGGGCACAAGGAAGCTTTCTTT
>TRBJ2-7|.|.|TRBV14
CASSLGPAKNQYF
TGTGCCAGCAGTCTAGGACCGGCAAAGAATCAGTACTTC
>TRBJ2-2|.|.|TRBV11-1
CASSRVMAGVSVELFF
TGTGCCAGCAGCAGGGTTATGGCAGGAGTCTCCGTGGAGCTGTTTTTT
>TRBJ1-1|.|.|TRBV19
CSSSPWEGEAFF
TGTTCCAGTAGTCCATGGGAGGGTGAAGCTTTCTTT
>TRBJ2-3|.|TRBD2|TRBV11-2
CASSHGSGSLSDTQYF
TGTGCCAGCAGCCATGGTAGCGGGAGTTTGTCAGATACGCAGTATTTT
>TRBJ1-1|many|TRBD1|TRBV19
CASSAESAQGHKEAFF
TGTGCCAGTAGTGCCGAGTCTGCACAGGGGCACAAGGAAGCTTTCTTT
>TRBJ2-1|.|.|TRBV29-1
CNAATRVSSNGQFF
TGCAACGCCGCGACACGAGTAAGTTCCAATGGGCAGTTCTTC
>TRBJ2-7|.|TRBD2|TRBV6-5
CTSSGARETSEQYF
TGTACCAGCAGTGGAGCGCGGGAGACTTCCGAGCAGTACTTC
>TRBJ2-5|.|.|TRBV10-3
CAVSESATRQETQYF
TGTGCCGTCAGTGAATCGGCTACTAGACAAGAGACCCAGTACTTC
>TRBJ2-5|.|.|TRBV4-1
CASSHDGGRTETQYF
TGCGCCAGTAGCCACGACGGGGGTAGGACAGAGACCCAGTATTTC
>TRBJ2-2|.|.|TRBV4-1
CASSLTKKWTSNNGELSF
TGCGCCAGCAGCCTGACTAAGAAATGGACGTCGAACAACGGGGAGCTGTCTTTT
>TRBJ2-1|many|.|TRBV15
CATSDPSWSYNEQFF
TGTGCCACCAGCGATCCTAGCTGGTCATACAATGAGCAGTTCTTC
>TRBJ1-5|.|.|TRBV6-1
CASSIREESFQPQHF
TGTGCCAGCAGTATCAGGGAAGAATCGTTTCAGCCCCAGCATTTC
>TRBJ2-7|.|.|TRBV5-5
CASSFELIIYEEYF
TGTGCCAGCAGCTTCGAACTGATTATCTACGAGGAGTACTTC
>TRBJ2-1|.|.|TRBV10-3
CTISLTATRDEQLF
TGTACCATCAGTCTCACGGCGACCCGGGATGAGCAGCTCTTC
>TRBJ1-5|many|TRBD1|TRBV2
CASSPDRGDQPQHF
TGTGCCAGCAGTCCTGACAGGGGAGATCAGCCCCAGCATTTT
>TRBJ2-7|.|.|TRBV29-1
CSVHQASSSYEQYF
TGTAGCGTGCATCAGGCTTCGAGCTCCTACGAGCAGTACTTC
>TRBJ1-1|once|.|TRBV10-2
CASSESKMGTEAFF
TGCGCCAGCAGTGAGTCGAAGATGGGTACTGAAGCTTTCTTT
>TRBJ2-3|.|.|TRBV11-2
CASSPGETLSTDTQYF
TGTGCCAGCAGTCCGGGGGAGACGTTGAGCACAGATACGCAGTATTTT
>TRBJ2-2|.|.|TRBV12-3/TRBV12-4
CASSFVGSLTGELFF
TGTGCCAGCAGTTTTGTCGGGAGTCTCACCGGGGAGCTGTTTTTT